In its sample, the clone carrying this TCR beta chain was seen once. The entry originates in a study of blood T cell repertoires in COVID-19. The CDR3 is 16 residues long. Germline V gene lookup returns CDR1 SGHRS and CDR2 YFSETQ. The V gene end was trimmed by 5 bases and the J gene end by 3 bases; junction bases not matched to a gene: 13. Libraries were prepared by immunoSEQ multiplex PCR; TCRdb keeps only in-frame clonotypes and omits some of them. This sample carries 300,000 to 350,000 clones, approximately 91% of them seen once, and the ten largest clones take 0.95% to 1.1%. Input material: PBMCs or T cells enriched from blood (not recorded which). The sequence was collected from a woman in her 30s who had been exposed to COVID-19. The V gene is TRBV5-1, the J gene TRBJ2-5, with 7 positions matching TRBD2. In nucleotides, the CDR3 is TGCGCCAGCAGATCTGGGGGAGGGGCCGGAAAAGAGACCCAGTACTTC. Its protein is CASRSGGGAGKETQYF.